This TCR beta chain was sequenced in a study of regulatory T cells in long-lasting Graves disease. Study-level information: For under 3 months, newly diagnosed Graves' patients had been taking antithyroid drugs.

Trimming took off 6 bases at V and 0 bases at J, with 11 bases between the two ends. The CDR3 totals 14 residues. With iRepertoire HTBI primers and Arm-PCR of CDR3 regions, TCR beta libraries were built. Via MiXCR, TCRdb re-called the multiplex PCR reads, giving one row per CDR3 protein. Of a few hundred thousand distinct CDR3 sequences in the sample, over 20% were seen once. Time point described: newly diagnosed GD, antithyroid drugs for less than 3 months. Scientists built the TCR library using RNA that was extracted from PBMCs. Xi'an, China, was home to the endocrinology department that provided patients.

The sequencing used peripheral blood mononuclear cells (PBMCs), collected at new diagnosis, from a patient treated with antithyroid drugs. The rearrangement joins TRBV12-3 or TRBV12-4 to TRBJ1-1, with no clear D. This receptor was identified in a female donor with Graves disease. The CDR3 nucleotides are TGTGCCAGCAGAGAGACCGAGATGAACACTGAAGCTTTCTTT. Translating it yields CASRETEMNTEAFF.